This T cell receptor beta chain stems from a study of a mutant IDH1 vaccine in newly diagnosed glioma. Across the study: The patients received vaccinations eight times, in weeks 1, 3, 5, 7, 11, 15, 19 and 23. Treated patients comprised 62.5% males and about 40% females, mean age 40.4 years.

Sample time point: week 11, during vaccination. Topical imiquimod was applied with each vaccine dose, which held 300 ug of mutant IDH1 20-mer peptide. The donors had new WHO grade 3 or 4 astrocytomas; these were IDH1-mutant and ATRX-lost. Only in-frame clones appear in the TCRdb table, and some are missing; sequencing was by immunoSEQ multiplex PCR. Of about 120,000 clones listed, roughly 90% are singletons. V was trimmed by 4 bases and J by 4 bases, leaving 9 bases between them. Germline V gives CDR1 SGHDT, CDR2 YYEEEE. There are 12 residues in the CDR3. Remarks on this clone: Its cognate antigen is unknown.

This receptor was taken from a woman aged 50 to 60 with glioma. This specimen was PBMCs, taken from a glioma patient whose treatment included an IDH1 peptide vaccine. V is TRBV5-6 and J is TRBJ2-7; no clear D. DNA of the CDR3: TGTGCCAGCAGCACGGTCGATTACGAGCAGTACTTC. Its translation: CASSTVDYEQYF.